Below, 29 T cell receptor beta chains from the same sample are listed, as sequenced in a study of blood T cell repertoires in COVID-19. Profiled with immunoSEQ multiplex PCR; TCRdb holds only in-frame clones, not every one. This sample has about 230,000 clones, with roughly 84% found just once. The sequenced material came from peripheral blood. The receptors stem from a man aged 35-49 years with acute or convalescent COVID-19.

This chain connects TRBV3-1 (or the pseudogene TRBV3-2) to TRBJ2-1; 9 nucleotides agree with TRBD2. CDR1 and CDR2 from the germline V gene are LGHDT and YNNKEL (reference sequence). The CDR3 is 21 residues long. J was trimmed by 4 bases and V by 0 bases; bases with no gene match: 19. The CDR3 sequence: CASSQDRGSGGPYQDYNEQFF. For the CDR3, the DNA is TGTGCCAGCAGCCAAGATAGAGGTAGCGGGGGCCCATACCAGGATTACAATGAGCAGTTCTTC.

The chain's CDR3 is CASSQADRAKNTEAFF. CDR3 nucleotides: TGTGCCAGCAGCCAAGCGGACAGGGCAAAGAACACTGAAGCTTTCTTT. The rearrangement uses TRBV14 and TRBJ1-1; 8 positions match TRBD1. CDR1 SGHDN and CDR2 FVKESK come from the germline V gene. This CDR3 region has 16 residues. V dropped 1 base and J dropped 1; count of bases not matched to a gene: 5.

This rearrangement joins TRBV7-7 to TRBJ2-5; the match to TRBD1 covers 9 bases. Germline-derived CDR1 and CDR2 are SSHAT and FNYEAQ (reference sequence). V lost 2 bases, J lost 5 bases, and 3 bases stayed unmatched. CDR3 size: 14 residues. CDR3 coding DNA: TGTGCCAGCAGCTTAACAGGGGGCCGGGAGACCCAGTACTTC. Encoded protein: CASSLTGGRETQYF.

The V call is TRBV11-3, the J call TRBJ2-7; 15 nucleotides agree with TRBD2. The CDR3 runs 14 residues. V lost 8 bases to trimming and J lost 6 bases; unmatched junction nucleotides: 5. The germline V gene has CDR1 SGHNT and CDR2 YENEEA. This chain's CDR3 is CASLGTSGGLEQYF. CDR3 DNA sequence: TGTGCCAGCCTTGGGACTAGCGGGGGGCTCGAGCAGTACTTC.

The chain employs TRBV7-2 and TRBJ2-1; possibly TRBD2 for D (7 bases). CDR3 size: 13 residues. Germline V gene lookup returns CDR1 SGHTA and CDR2 FQGNSA. Deletions cut 1 base from V and 15 bases from J, with 16 bases between. The CDR3 is CASSLGLGGPRFF. As DNA, the CDR3 is TGTGCCAGCAGCTTAGGTTTGGGGGGGCCGAGGTTCTTC.

The chain has TRBV5-6 and TRBJ1-1, with 7 bases fitting TRBD1. This CDR3 spans 15 amino acids. From germline, CDR1 is SGHDT and CDR2 YYEEEE. The V gene end was trimmed by 4 bases and the J gene end by 1 base; junction bases not matched to a gene: 7. This CDR3 is CASSPTGTANTEAFF. CDR3 DNA: TGTGCCAGCAGCCCTACCGGGACAGCGAACACTGAAGCTTTCTTT.

This chain uses TRBV7-2 with TRBJ1-1; a possible D gene is TRBD1 (5 bases). This CDR3 is 14 amino acids long. The V gene lost 5 bases and the J gene lost 5 bases, with 15 bases spanning the gap. Germline assignment: CDR1 SGHTA and CDR2 FQGNSA. The CDR3 DNA reads TGTGCCAGCAGCGGTCAGGGTATGGCAACTGAAGCTTTCTTT. Translated: CASSGQGMATEAFF.

The chain couples TRBV5-4 to TRBJ2-6; D remains ambiguous. The germline CDR1 and CDR2 sequences are SGHNT and YYREEE (reference sequence). This CDR3 has 16 residues. V shed 0 bases and J shed 4 bases, with 11 bases lying between them. CDR3 sequence (DNA): TGTGCCAGCAGCTTGGAGACAAAGGCAGGGGCCAACGTCCTGACTTTC. The encoded protein is CASSLETKAGANVLTF.

Concerning this clone: This CDR3 is also generated by other DNA sequences in the sample. The chain has TRBV4-3 and TRBJ2-3; TRBD2 aligns across 7 bases. Germline V gives CDR1 LGHNA, CDR2 YSLEER. V shed 0 bases, J shed 3 bases, and the junction held 0 bases outside the gene matches. This CDR3 is 14 amino acids long. The CDR3 bases are TGCGCCAGCAGCCAAGAGGGGGGGACAGATACGCAGTATTTT. Residues: CASSQEGGTDTQYF.

V usage is TRBV15 and J usage is TRBJ2-7; D remains unclear. Germline-derived CDR1 and CDR2 are LNHNV and YYDKDF (reference sequence). The CDR3 has 14 residues. Deletions cut 1 base from V and 4 bases from J, with 11 bases between. The chain's CDR3 is CATSRGARAYEQYF. The CDR3 DNA follows: TGTGCCACCAGCAGAGGGGCAAGAGCTTACGAGCAGTACTTC.

This chain links TRBV4-1 with TRBJ1-1; a weak D match, TRBD1 (5 bases). Per the germline V gene, CDR1 is MGHRA and CDR2 is YSYEKL. V lost 1 base, J lost 4 bases, and 19 bases lay in between. The CDR3 contains 17 residues. The CDR3 here is CASSQASGSSHFTEAFF. The DNA for the CDR3 is TGCGCCAGCAGCCAAGCCTCAGGGTCAAGTCATTTCACTGAAGCTTTCTTT.

This clone showed up just once. The chain couples TRBV2 to TRBJ2-7; 12 nucleotides line up with TRBD1. CDR1 SNHLY and CDR2 FYNNEI come from the germline V gene. The CDR3 totals 15 residues. J was trimmed by 9 bases and V by 5 bases; bases with no gene match: 11. CDR3 nucleotide sequence: TGTGCCAGCAGTCGAACCGGGACAGGGGGCTTCGGGCAGTACTTC. Translated: CASSRTGTGGFGQYF.

The rearrangement uses TRBV9 and TRBJ2-7; 7 bases agree with TRBD1. Per the germline V gene, CDR1 is SGDLS and CDR2 is YYNGEE. The CDR3 covers 14 residues. V was pared by 4 bases and J by 2 bases, with 6 bases of the junction left unmatched. CDR3 in amino acids: CASSLGTDPYEQYF. CDR3 nucleotides: TGTGCCAGCAGCCTCGGGACAGACCCCTACGAGCAGTACTTC.

The CDR3: CASSFGGLETQYF. In DNA form, the CDR3 reads TGTGCCAGCAGCTTCGGGGGGCTAGAGACCCAGTACTTC. The chain has TRBV9 and TRBJ2-5; TRBD2 might be the D (7 bases). The CDR3 covers 13 residues. Trimming pared 4 bases from V and 4 bases from J, leaving 11 bases between. Germline V gene sequence: CDR1 SGDLS, CDR2 YYNGEE.

The V and J genes are TRBV2 and TRBJ1-5; D unresolved. The CDR3 has 14 residues. Germline V gives CDR1 SNHLY, CDR2 FYNNEI. V was pared by 7 bases and J by 3 bases, with 13 bases between. The CDR3 sequence: CASTTVDNNQPQHF. CDR3 DNA sequence: TGTGCCAGCACCACGGTCGACAACAATCAGCCCCAGCATTTT.

The genes are TRBV3-1 (or the pseudogene TRBV3-2) and TRBJ2-5; D perhaps matches TRBD1 (6 bases). The germline V and J ends were trimmed by 4 bases and 5 bases, with 8 bases remaining between them. Germline assignment: CDR1 LGHDT and CDR2 YNNKEL (reference sequence). The CDR3 is 12 amino acids. CDR3 amino acids: CASSPGVETQYF. The DNA for the CDR3 is TGTGCCAGCAGCCCAGGGGTCGAGACCCAGTACTTC.

This chain uses TRBV30 with TRBJ1-1; D might be TRBD1 (6 bases). CDR1 is GTSNPN and CDR2 is SVGIG in the germline V gene (reference sequence). The CDR3 loop spans 14 amino acids. Deletions cut 4 bases from V and 9 bases from J, with 21 bases between. The CDR3 nucleotides are TGTGCCTGGATTCAAAGTACTTCGCAGGGGCAAGCTTTCTTT. The encoded protein is CAWIQSTSQGQAFF.

The chain combines TRBV11-2 with TRBJ1-1; D unclear. This CDR3 is 14 amino acids long. Deletions cut 4 bases from V and 1 base from J, with 10 bases between. Germline values: CDR1 SGHAT, CDR2 FQNNGV. The CDR3 protein is CASSSSWRNTEAFF. The CDR3 bases are TGTGCCAGCAGCTCCTCTTGGAGGAACACTGAAGCTTTCTTT. The whole variable domain, remainder taken from reference TRBV11-2 and TRBJ1-1, is EAGVAQSPRYKIIEKRQSVAFWCNPISGHATLYWYQQILGQGPKLLIQFQNNGVVDDSQLPKDRFSAERLKGVDSTLKIQPAKLEDSAVYLCASSSSWRNTEAFFGQGTRLTVV.

This CDR3 reads CASSSGQGTPNTEAFF. CDR3 sequence (DNA): TGCGCCAGCAGCTCGGGACAGGGGACCCCAAACACTGAAGCTTTCTTT. V is TRBV5-1 and J is TRBJ1-1; TRBD1 matches at 10 bases. This CDR3 contains 16 residues. The V segment lost 3 bases and the J segment 2 bases; nucleotides outside the gene matches: 7. The germline CDR1 and CDR2 sequences are SGHRS and YFSETQ.

CDR3 sequence reads: CASSSRGRGYTF. The CDR3 DNA reads as TGCGCCAGCAGCTCCAGGGGGCGCGGCTACACCTTC. V is TRBV5-1 and J is TRBJ1-2; TRBD1 aligns across 8 bases. The germline V gene has CDR1 SGHRS and CDR2 YFSETQ. The CDR3 has 12 residues. The trim removed 3 bases at V and 8 bases at J, leaving 3 bases unmatched.

This rearrangement joins TRBV19 to TRBJ2-7, with D possibly being TRBD2 (5 bases). The germline V gene encodes CDR1 LNHDA and CDR2 SQIVND (reference sequence). This CDR3 is 14 amino acids long. V lost 3 bases to trimming and J lost 3 bases, with 12 bases between them. The CDR3, as DNA: TGTGCCAGTAGTATCCGGAGCGGAATCTACGAGCAGTACTTC. Translation gives CASSIRSGIYEQYF.

V and J are TRBV5-1 and TRBJ2-2, with a weak D call TRBD1 (5 bases). V gave up 1 base and J gave up 3 bases, with 10 bases separating them. The germline V gene encodes CDR1 SGHRS and CDR2 YFSETQ. The CDR3 contains 15 residues. The chain's CDR3 is CASSLKGQDTGELFF. The CDR3 DNA reads TGCGCCAGCAGCTTGAAGGGGCAGGACACCGGGGAGCTGTTTTTT.

The genes are TRBV28 and TRBJ1-3; D might be TRBD1 (5 bases). From germline, CDR1 is MDHEN and CDR2 SYDVKM. V lost 6 bases to trimming and J lost 9 bases, with 21 bases between them. CDR3 length: 15 residues. The CDR3 loop is CASRSPGLGSGTIYF. CDR3 DNA sequence: TGTGCCAGCAGGTCACCGGGACTCGGTTCAGGCACCATATATTTT.

J is TRBJ1-1 and V is TRBV15; 7 nucleotides line up with TRBD1. In germline, CDR1 is LNHNV, CDR2 YYDKDF (reference sequence). This CDR3 is 13 amino acids long. Losses at the gene ends were 4 bases for V and 6 bases for J; bases not matched to a gene: 5. The CDR3 DNA sequence: TGTGCCACCAGCACCGGACAGGTACCTGAAGCTTTCTTT. This encodes CATSTGQVPEAFF. Filled out from reference TRBV15 and TRBJ1-1, the complete variable domain reads DAMVIQNPRYQVTQFGKPVTLSCSQTLNHNVMYWYQQKSSQAPKLLFHYYDKDFNNEADTPDNFQSRRPNTSFCFLDIRSPGLGDTAMYLCATSTGQVPEAFFGQGTRLTVV.

This clone appeared once. V and J are TRBV10-3 and TRBJ1-1, with D possibly TRBD1 on 5 matching bases. Germline V gives CDR1 ENHRY, CDR2 SYGVKD. V lost 11 bases and J 0 bases, leaving 19 bases between the germline ends. This CDR3 is built from 15 residues. CDR3: CAVSGEASLNTEAFF. In DNA, the CDR3 is TGTGCCGTTTCGGGGGAGGCCTCGTTGAACACTGAAGCTTTCTTT.

The rearrangement uses TRBV6-6 and TRBJ1-1; D might be TRBD1 (5 bases). Trimming left V 6 bases short and J 1 base short, with 12 bases between. The germline CDR1 and CDR2 sequences are MNHNY and SVGAGI (reference sequence). The CDR3 is made up of 14 amino acids. This CDR3 is CASSPSGGNTEAFF. The DNA of the CDR3 is TGTGCCAGCAGCCCCTCGGGGGGGAACACTGAAGCTTTCTTT.

The chain has TRBV19 and TRBJ1-1, with 8 nucleotides matching TRBD1. In germline, CDR1 is LNHDA, CDR2 SQIVND (reference sequence). The V and J ends lost 4 bases and 1 base, in that order; junction bases with no gene match: 5. CDR3 size: 15 residues. CDR3 nucleotide sequence: TGTGCCAGTAGTACCCTCACAGGGGGGAACACTGAAGCTTTCTTT. It is translated as CASSTLTGGNTEAFF. Looking up the rest from reference TRBV19 and TRBJ1-1 gives the full variable domain: DGGITQSPKYLFRKEGQNVTLSCEQNLNHDAMYWYRQDPGQGLRLIYYSQIVNDFQKGDIAEGYSVSREKKESFPLTVTSAQKNPTAFYLCASSTLTGGNTEAFFGQGTRLTVV.

This clone was picked up a small number of times. CDR3 DNA sequence: TGTGCCAGCATCCGCGGCGGATACTCATATAATTCACCCCTCCACTTT. Translating gives CASIRGGYSYNSPLHF. This sequence joins TRBV28 and TRBJ1-6; D remains unclear. Trimming took off 7 bases at V and 4 bases at J, with 17 bases between the two ends. Germline CDR1 and CDR2: MDHEN and SYDVKM. CDR3 length equals 16 residues.

This chain connects TRBV5-1 to TRBJ1-1; TRBD1 is a possible D gene (6 bases). This CDR3 is built from 14 residues. The V end lost 3 bases, the J end lost 1 base, and 10 bases lay between the germline ends. Germline CDR1 and CDR2: SGHRS and YFSETQ. Here the CDR3 DNA reads TGCGCCAGCAGCTCACAGGGTGAGAACACTGAAGCTTTCTTT. Translation gives CASSSQGENTEAFF. Complete variable domain (other parts from reference TRBV5-1 and TRBJ1-1): KAGVTQTPRYLIKTRGQQVTLSCSPISGHRSVSWYQQTPGQGLQFLFEYFSETQRNKGNFPGRFSGRQFSNSRSEMNVSTLELGDSALYLCASSSQGENTEAFFGQGTRLTVV.